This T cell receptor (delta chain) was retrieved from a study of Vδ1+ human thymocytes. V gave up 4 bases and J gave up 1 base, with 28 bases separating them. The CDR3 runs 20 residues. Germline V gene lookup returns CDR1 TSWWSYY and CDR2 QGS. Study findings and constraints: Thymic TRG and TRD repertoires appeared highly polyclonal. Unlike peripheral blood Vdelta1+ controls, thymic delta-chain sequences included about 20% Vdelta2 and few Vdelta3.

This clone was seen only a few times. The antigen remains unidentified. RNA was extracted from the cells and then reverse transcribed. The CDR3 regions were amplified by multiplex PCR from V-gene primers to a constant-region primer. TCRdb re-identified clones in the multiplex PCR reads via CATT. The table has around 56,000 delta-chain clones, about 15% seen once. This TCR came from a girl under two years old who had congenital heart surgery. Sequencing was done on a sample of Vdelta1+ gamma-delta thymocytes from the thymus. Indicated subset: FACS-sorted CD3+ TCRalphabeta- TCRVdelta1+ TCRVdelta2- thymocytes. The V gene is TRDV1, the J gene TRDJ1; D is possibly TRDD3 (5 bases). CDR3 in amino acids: CALGGRNSPVGPTRTDKLIF. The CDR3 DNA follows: TGTGCTCTTGGGGGGAGGAATTCGCCAGTGGGGCCCACGCGCACCGATAAACTCATCTTT.